This T cell receptor beta chain stems from a study of immune cell composition in non-small cell lung cancer. Study-wide context: Histologic subtype was mainly adenocarcinoma or squamous cell carcinoma. Study observations and caveats: It was not proven that tumour-reactive clones equal dominant tumour-associated clones. Clones >0.5% enriched in tumour were rarer in adenocarcinoma (around 35%) than squamous (about 80%).

The method was immunoSEQ multiplex PCR; TCRdb's version includes in-frame clones alone and lacks a portion of them. In the table there are approximately 11,000 clones, 64% of which are singletons. For this clone: Antigen unknown.

Between the trimmed V and J ends, which lost 6 bases and 5 bases, there was a span of 13 bases. This CDR3 region has 14 residues. Per the germline V gene, CDR1 is LNHDA and CDR2 is SQIVND (reference sequence). Frozen unsorted single-cell suspensions supplied the genomic DNA. Sequencing was carried out using lung tumor tissue. The chain uses TRBV19 and TRBJ2-2, with D possibly TRBD1 on 5 matching bases. The receptor was isolated from a human donor with non-small cell lung cancer. The CDR3 loop is CASRGRVGTGELFF. CDR3 sequence (DNA): TGTGCCAGTAGGGGCAGGGTCGGTACCGGGGAGCTGTTTTTT. The full variable domain, completed using reference TRBV19 and TRBJ2-2, is DGGITQSPKYLFRKEGQNVTLSCEQNLNHDAMYWYRQDPGQGLRLIYYSQIVNDFQKGDIAEGYSVSREKKESFPLTVTSAQKNPTAFYLCASRGRVGTGELFFGEGSRLTVL.